This T cell receptor (beta chain) stems from a study of OX40 agonist ivuxolimab in advanced cancers. Background on the study: Each patient was given ivuxolimab into a vein every 2 weeks, at 0.01 to 10 mg/kg.

Germline V gene lookup returns CDR1 MDHEN and CDR2 SYDVKM. Trimming left V 1 base short and J 3 bases short, with 10 bases between. The CDR3 sequence is 14 residues long. The data were produced by immunoSEQ multiplex PCR, yet TCRdb's version contains in-frame clones alone and is incomplete. The sample has more than 70,000 clones; around 80% are singletons. The chain joins TRBV28 to TRBJ2-7; no clear D. This specimen was CD4+ or CD8+ T cells sorted from blood, taken in a trial of the OX40 agonist ivuxolimab. The TCR sequence derives from an adult with an advanced solid tumor such as melanoma, head and neck, liver or kidney cancer. Here the CDR3 DNA reads TGTGCCAGCAGTTTATACCAGAGAGACTACGAGCAGTACTTC. As protein: CASSLYQRDYEQYF.